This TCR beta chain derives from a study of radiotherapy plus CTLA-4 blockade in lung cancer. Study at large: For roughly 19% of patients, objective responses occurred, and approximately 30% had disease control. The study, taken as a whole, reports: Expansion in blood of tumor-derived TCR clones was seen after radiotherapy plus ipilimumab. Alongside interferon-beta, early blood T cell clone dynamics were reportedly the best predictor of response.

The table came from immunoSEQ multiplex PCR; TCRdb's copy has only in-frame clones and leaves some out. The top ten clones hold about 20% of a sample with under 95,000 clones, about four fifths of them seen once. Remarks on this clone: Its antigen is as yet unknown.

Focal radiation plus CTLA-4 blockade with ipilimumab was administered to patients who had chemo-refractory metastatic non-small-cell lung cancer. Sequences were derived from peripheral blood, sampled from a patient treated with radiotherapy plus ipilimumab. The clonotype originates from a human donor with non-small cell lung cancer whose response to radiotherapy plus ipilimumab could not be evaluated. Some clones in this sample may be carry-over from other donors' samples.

CDR3 sequence: CASSPTSTDTQYF. The CDR3 nucleotides are TGTGCCAGCTCACCAACTAGCACAGATACGCAGTATTTT. This chain uses TRBV18 with TRBJ2-3; D ambiguous. Per germline, CDR1 KGHSH and CDR2 LQKENI. The CDR3 has 13 residues. Deletions cut 2 bases from V and 0 bases from J, with 3 bases between.